In its sample, the clone carrying this T cell receptor beta chain was seen once. Its antigen is undetermined. Distinct nucleotide sequences in the sample also encode this CDR3. The record originates from a study of shared clonotypes between healthy human individuals. Whole-study results and caveats: Depth was large, yet rarefaction showed that sorted-subset sequencing was incomplete. Richness estimates generally favored naive over memory subsets.

This CDR3 region has 14 residues. Germline CDR1 and CDR2: MNHNS and SASEGT. The V end lost 2 bases, the J end lost 0 bases, and 6 bases lay between the germline ends. Profiled with immunoSEQ multiplex PCR; TCRdb holds only in-frame clones, not every one. The sample has 950,000 to 1,300,000 clones; roughly 80% are singletons. V and J are TRBV6-1 and TRBJ2-3, with D hard to call. Sequencing was done on a sample of memory CD4+ T cells sorted from blood. As for subset: CD45RA-negative fraction. The TCR was taken from a man in his late teens or twenties in good health. DNA of the CDR3: TGTGCCAGCAGTGAACGGCCAAGCACAGATACGCAGTATTTT. This gives the protein CASSERPSTDTQYF.